The source of this TCR beta chain is a study of cytomegalovirus exposure and HLA in healthy donors. Study-level points and caveats: In a later analysis, specific HLA alleles were associated with over 15,000 TCR beta sequences at a 0.05 false discovery rate. CMV serostatus stood as the only immune exposure information on hand. Rare TCR sequences predominated, though certain public TCRs were found in many donors. Within a later analysis, the majority of CMV-associated TCR beta chains appeared HLA-restricted.

With 60 Vbeta and 13 Jbeta primers, the PCR was carried out. Sequencing used immunoSEQ multiplex PCR; TCRdb keeps in-frame clones, though not all of them. The top ten hold about 1.6% of the sample, which has approximately 170,000 clones, more than 65% seen once. Concerning this clone itself: Its specificity is unknown.

The germline V gene has CDR1 SGHRS and CDR2 YFSETQ. The J segment lost 5 bases and the V segment lost 0 bases, leaving 5 bases of the junction unmatched. CDR3 length equals 15 residues. The specimen was PBMCs. The source is a male donor in good health and CMV-seronegative. The chain uses TRBV5-1 and TRBJ1-1; TRBD1 aligns across 9 bases. The CDR3: CASSLERTGVTEAFF. The CDR3 nucleotides are TGCGCCAGCAGCTTGGAGCGGACAGGGGTGACTGAAGCTTTCTTT.